This is a list of T cell receptor beta chains from one sample in a study of shared clonotypes between healthy human individuals. The data were produced by immunoSEQ multiplex PCR, yet TCRdb's version contains in-frame clones alone and is incomplete. The data contain about 2,100,000 clones, 93% of them singletons. Sequencing was done on a sample of naive CD8+ T cells from PBMCs. These receptors were collected from a man between 18 and 35 years old in good health. Some clones in this sample may be carry-over from other donors' samples. Each CDR3 is given with its conserved first and last residue. Each record gives: V gene, CDR3 protein.

TRBV27	CASSFSLTTGELFF
TRBV5-6	CASSLAGYPNGETQYF
TRBV7-9	CASSLERRDGYTF
TRBV9	CASSWDSTDTQYF
TRBV11-1	CATADRDANTGELFF
TRBV13	CASSLESQGRGTEAFF
TRBV15	CATSRDRRGVRFF
TRBV7-3	CASSYRLAGDNEQFF
TRBV28	CASSPWSGTLNTEAFF
TRBV29-1	CSVLRRRDRLSYEQYF
TRBV2	CASSAGTSGWDEQFF
TRBV6-5	CASPRGGEETQYF
TRBV5-8	CASRGGETQYF
TRBV7-9	CASMGILRTGELFF
TRBV16	CASSHGTGRTDTQYF
TRBV5-6	CASSPDQRGFNPGELFF
TRBV9	CASRGGQNTEAFF
TRBV27	CASSPPRTGNTEAFF
TRBV27	CASSSRGPETQYF
TRBV7-3	CASSSRLTDTQYF
TRBV5-6	CASSFSGGGNEQFF
TRBV11-1	CASSSPEGRAFGEQYF
TRBV27	CASSWGLVTLQFF
TRBV13	CASSFGGSNQPQHF
TRBV6-1	CASSEGGGLSYEQYF
TRBV29-1	CSVALQGIYGYTF
TRBV27	CASSSGWGYTF
TRBV27	CASSNPGAGLTDTQYF
TRBV19	CASSMGKNTEAFF
TRBV28	CASSPIGGPTQYF
TRBV12-5	CASGPGTRAGELFF
TRBV15	CATSPTGGDGYTF
TRBV10-2	CASSESRAFYGYTF
TRBV7-9	CASSWGASYEQYF
TRBV7-9	CASSRAENYGYTF
TRBV4-2	CASSTTVGGQPQHF
TRBV5-4	CASSHRDTYEQYF
TRBV10-1	CASSGAVGNTEAFF
TRBV28	CASSSPRGSEQFF
TRBV4-1	CASSQGSGAPYEQYF
TRBV28	CASSPRDVTSVETQYF
TRBV5-6	CASSVRSGEKLFF
TRBV13	CASSLGRDSLEKLFF
TRBV28	CASSLFLSGTGGYEQYF
TRBV19	CASSQGTGQNEKLFF
TRBV29-1	CSADGAPEMNTEAFF
TRBV7-9	CASSWSGFSYEQYF
TRBV25-1	CASSEGDYEQYF